The TCR beta chain under discussion was sequenced for a study of cytomegalovirus exposure and HLA in healthy donors. Trimming took 3 bases from V and 2 from J; bases not matched to a gene: 2. The germline V gene encodes CDR1 MGHRA and CDR2 YSYEKL. The CDR3 loop spans 14 amino acids. In the PCR, 60 Vbeta and 13 Jbeta primers were used. The method was immunoSEQ multiplex PCR; TCRdb's version includes in-frame clones alone and lacks a portion of them. This repertoire shows 140,000 to 150,000 clones, roughly 78% found once; its top ten account for roughly 2.9%. This clonotype was sampled from a female donor in good health and CMV-seronegative. The sequenced sample was PBMCs. The chain links TRBV4-1 to TRBJ1-2, with 8 bases identical to TRBD1. This chain's CDR3 is CASSQTGANYGYTF. CDR3 coding DNA: TGCGCCAGCAGCCAGACAGGGGCCAACTATGGCTACACCTTC.